This T cell receptor (beta chain) comes out of a study of cytomegalovirus exposure and HLA in healthy donors. Study conclusions and caveats: Reported findings show TCR beta sequences accurately forecast HLA-A and HLA-B alleles in most subjects. It is likely that the observed cluster of highly shared sequence variants was a sequencing artifact.

PCR used 60 Vbeta primers and 13 Jbeta primers. Measured with immunoSEQ multiplex PCR; TCRdb has only the in-frame clones, and not every one. The data contain fewer than 75,000 clones, around four fifths of them singletons. As concerns this clone: Its cognate antigen is unknown.

The CDR3 totals 16 residues. The germline V and J ends were trimmed by 2 bases and 10 bases, with 18 bases remaining between them. Per germline, CDR1 MNHNS and CDR2 SASEGT. The material sequenced was PBMCs. This receptor was obtained from a woman aged 25 to 45 in good health and CMV-seronegative. The gene calls are TRBV6-1 and TRBJ1-6, with D possibly matching TRBD1 (5 bases). The CDR3 protein is CASSEPGKGLGSPLHF. The CDR3 DNA is TGTGCCAGCAGTGAACCGGGAAAGGGACTGGGGTCACCCCTCCACTTT.